The 4 T cell receptor beta chains given below trace back to one sample, sequenced in a study of technical replicates of blood from a few donors. Libraries were prepared by immunoSEQ multiplex PCR; TCRdb keeps only in-frame clonotypes and omits some of them. The table includes some 80,000 clones, about 97% detected once. The sample comprised T cells isolated from PBMCs. These receptors were obtained from a human donor in good health.

The chain carries TRBV9 and TRBJ1-1; D possibly corresponds to TRBD1 (6 bases). Germline loops: CDR1 SGDLS, CDR2 YYNGEE. CDR3 length equals 14 residues. V was trimmed by 3 bases and J by 2 bases, leaving 11 bases between them. The DNA for the CDR3 is TGTGCCAGCAGCGAACAGGGATCTAACACTGAAGCTTTCTTT. Translated: CASSEQGSNTEAFF.

In its sample, this clone was seen once. The chain combines TRBV5-4 with TRBJ1-2; the D is unclear. Germline V gene data show CDR1 as SGHNT and CDR2 as YYREEE (reference sequence). The germline V and J ends were trimmed by 1 base and 3 bases, with 13 bases remaining between them. This CDR3 comprises 15 residues. The CDR3 region is CASSLSEVFDYGYTF. In DNA, the CDR3 is TGTGCCAGCAGCTTGTCGGAGGTTTTCGACTATGGCTACACCTTC.

The chain carries TRBV19 and TRBJ1-2; a weak D match, TRBD1 (5 bases). This CDR3 is 16 amino acids long. Germline V gene lookup returns CDR1 LNHDA and CDR2 SQIVND (reference sequence). Trimming took off 7 bases at V and 3 bases at J, with 21 bases between the two ends. In DNA form, the CDR3 reads TGTGCCAGTATTGATGTACGACAGTCCTCCCACTATGGCTACACCTTC. Translated: CASIDVRQSSHYGYTF.

This sequence joins TRBV10-1 and TRBJ2-1; 8 nucleotides match TRBD1. Trimming removed 7 bases from V and 4 bases from J; junction bases left unmatched: 6. This CDR3 comprises 14 residues. Germline loops: CDR1 WNHNN, CDR2 SYGVQD (reference sequence). The CDR3 protein is CASTPDRVYNEQFF. CDR3 nucleotide sequence: TGCGCCAGCACCCCGGACAGGGTGTACAATGAGCAGTTCTTC.